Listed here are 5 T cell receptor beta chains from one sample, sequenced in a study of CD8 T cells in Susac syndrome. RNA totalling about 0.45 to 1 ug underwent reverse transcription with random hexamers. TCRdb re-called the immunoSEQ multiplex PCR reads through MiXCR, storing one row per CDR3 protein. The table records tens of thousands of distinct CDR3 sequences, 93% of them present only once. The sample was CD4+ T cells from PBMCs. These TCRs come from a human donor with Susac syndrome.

This chain's CDR3 is CASSAGMQGISIADGYTF. In nucleotides, the CDR3 is TGTGCCAGCAGTGCCGGTATGCAGGGAATAAGCATAGCGGATGGCTACACCTTC. V usage is TRBV2 and J usage is TRBJ1-2, with D possibly being TRBD1 (5 bases). The CDR3 sequence is 18 residues long. Germline CDR1 is SNHLY and CDR2 is FYNNEI. Trimming took 4 bases from V and 6 from J, leaving 27 bases between them. Variable domain in full (rest from reference TRBV2 and TRBJ1-2): EPEVTQTPSHQVTQMGQEVILRCVPISNHLYFYWYRQILGQKVEFLVSFYNNEISEKSEIFDDQFSVERPDGSNFTLKIRSTKLEDSAMYFCASSAGMQGISIADGYTFGSGTRLTVV.

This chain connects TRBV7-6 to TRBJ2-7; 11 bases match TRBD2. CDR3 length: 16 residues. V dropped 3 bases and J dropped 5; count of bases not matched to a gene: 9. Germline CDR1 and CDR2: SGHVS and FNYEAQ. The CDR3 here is CASSLGLAGGRDEQYF. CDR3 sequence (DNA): TGTGCCAGCAGCTTGGGATTAGCGGGAGGGCGGGACGAGCAGTACTTC.

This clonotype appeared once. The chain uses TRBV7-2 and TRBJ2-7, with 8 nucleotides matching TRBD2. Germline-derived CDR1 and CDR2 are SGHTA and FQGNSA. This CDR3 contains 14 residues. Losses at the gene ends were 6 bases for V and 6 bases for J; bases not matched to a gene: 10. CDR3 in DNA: TGTGCCAGCAGTCTGAAGCGGGAGTCGAGCGAGCAGTACTTC. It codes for CASSLKRESSEQYF.

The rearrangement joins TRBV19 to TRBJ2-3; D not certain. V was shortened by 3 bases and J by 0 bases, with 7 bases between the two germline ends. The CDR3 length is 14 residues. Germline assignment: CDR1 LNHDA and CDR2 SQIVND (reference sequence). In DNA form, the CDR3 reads TGTGCCAGTAGTATGGTGTCTAGCACAGATACGCAGTATTTT. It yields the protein CASSMVSSTDTQYF. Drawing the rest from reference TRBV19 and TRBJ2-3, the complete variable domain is DGGITQSPKYLFRKEGQNVTLSCEQNLNHDAMYWYRQDPGQGLRLIYYSQIVNDFQKGDIAEGYSVSREKKESFPLTVTSAQKNPTAFYLCASSMVSSTDTQYFGPGTRLTVL.

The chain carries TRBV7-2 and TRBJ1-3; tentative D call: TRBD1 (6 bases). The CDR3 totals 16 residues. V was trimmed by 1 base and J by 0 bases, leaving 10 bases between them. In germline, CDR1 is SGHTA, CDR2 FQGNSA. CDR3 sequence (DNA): TGTGCCAGCAGCTTAGGGGGACATAGCTCTGGAAACACCATATATTTT. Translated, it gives CASSLGGHSSGNTIYF.